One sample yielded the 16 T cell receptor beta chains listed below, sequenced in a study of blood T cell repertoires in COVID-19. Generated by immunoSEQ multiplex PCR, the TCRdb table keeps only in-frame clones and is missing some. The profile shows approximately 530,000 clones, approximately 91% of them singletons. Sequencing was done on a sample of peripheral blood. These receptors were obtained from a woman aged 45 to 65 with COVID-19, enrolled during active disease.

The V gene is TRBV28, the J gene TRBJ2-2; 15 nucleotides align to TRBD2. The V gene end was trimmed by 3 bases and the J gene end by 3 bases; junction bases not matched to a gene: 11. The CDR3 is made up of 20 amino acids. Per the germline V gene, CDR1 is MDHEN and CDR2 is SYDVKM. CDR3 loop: CASSLVWGTSGGSDTGELFF. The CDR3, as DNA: TGTGCCAGCAGTTTGGTCTGGGGGACTAGCGGGGGGTCGGACACCGGGGAGCTGTTTTTT.

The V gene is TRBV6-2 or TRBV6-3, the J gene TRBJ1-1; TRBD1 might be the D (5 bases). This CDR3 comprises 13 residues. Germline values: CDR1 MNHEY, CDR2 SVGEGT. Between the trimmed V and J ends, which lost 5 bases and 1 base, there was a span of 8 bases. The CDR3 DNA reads TGTGCCAGCAGTGTGCAGGGGAACACTGAAGCTTTCTTT. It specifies CASSVQGNTEAFF.

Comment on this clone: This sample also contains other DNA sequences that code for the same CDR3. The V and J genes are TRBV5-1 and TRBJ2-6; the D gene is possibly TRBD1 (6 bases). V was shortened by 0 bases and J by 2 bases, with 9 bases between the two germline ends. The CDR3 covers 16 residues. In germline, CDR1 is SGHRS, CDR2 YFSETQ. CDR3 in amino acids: CASSLEGGAGANVLTF. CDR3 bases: TGCGCCAGCAGCTTGGAAGGGGGAGCTGGGGCCAACGTCCTGACTTTC.

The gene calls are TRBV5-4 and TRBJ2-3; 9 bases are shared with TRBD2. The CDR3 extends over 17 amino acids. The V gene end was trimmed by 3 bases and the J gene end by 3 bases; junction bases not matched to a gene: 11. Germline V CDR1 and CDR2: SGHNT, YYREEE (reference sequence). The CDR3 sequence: CASSSRGSGGSTDTQYF. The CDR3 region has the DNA TGTGCCAGCAGCTCCCGAGGGAGCGGGGGGAGTACAGATACGCAGTATTTT.

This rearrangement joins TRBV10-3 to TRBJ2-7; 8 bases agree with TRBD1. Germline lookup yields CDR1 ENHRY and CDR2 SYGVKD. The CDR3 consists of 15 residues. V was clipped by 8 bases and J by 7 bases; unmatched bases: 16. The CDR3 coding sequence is TGTGCCATCTCCTCAACCCAGGGGGCCTTGGGGGAGCAGTACTTC. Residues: CAISSTQGALGEQYF.

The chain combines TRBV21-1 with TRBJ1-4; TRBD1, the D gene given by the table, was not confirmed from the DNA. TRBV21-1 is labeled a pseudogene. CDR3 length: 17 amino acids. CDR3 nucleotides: TGTGCCAGCAGCAAAGGACAGGGAGATGCAACTAATGAAAAACTGTTTTTT. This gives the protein CASSKGQGDATNEKLFF.

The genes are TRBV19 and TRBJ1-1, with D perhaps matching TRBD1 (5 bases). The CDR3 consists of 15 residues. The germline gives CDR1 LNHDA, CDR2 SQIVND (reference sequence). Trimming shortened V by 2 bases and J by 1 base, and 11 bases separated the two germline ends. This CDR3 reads CASSIWGRANTEAFF. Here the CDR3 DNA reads TGTGCCAGTAGTATATGGGGCAGGGCGAACACTGAAGCTTTCTTT. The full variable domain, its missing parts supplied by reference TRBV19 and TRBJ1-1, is DGGITQSPKYLFRKEGQNVTLSCEQNLNHDAMYWYRQDPGQGLRLIYYSQIVNDFQKGDIAEGYSVSREKKESFPLTVTSAQKNPTAFYLCASSIWGRANTEAFFGQGTRLTVV.

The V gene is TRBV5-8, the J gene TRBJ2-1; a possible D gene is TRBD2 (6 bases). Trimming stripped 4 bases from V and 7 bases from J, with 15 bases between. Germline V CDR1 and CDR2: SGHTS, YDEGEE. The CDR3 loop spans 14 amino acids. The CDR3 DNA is TGTGCCAGCAGCCTCCGGGGGATTGGGAATGAGCAGTTCTTC. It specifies CASSLRGIGNEQFF.

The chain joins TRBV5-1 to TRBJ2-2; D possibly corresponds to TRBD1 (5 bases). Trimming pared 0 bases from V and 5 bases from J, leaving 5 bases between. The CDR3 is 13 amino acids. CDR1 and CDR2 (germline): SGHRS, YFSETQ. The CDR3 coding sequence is TGCGCCAGCAGCTTGGACAGGACCGGGGAGCTGTTTTTT. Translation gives CASSLDRTGELFF.

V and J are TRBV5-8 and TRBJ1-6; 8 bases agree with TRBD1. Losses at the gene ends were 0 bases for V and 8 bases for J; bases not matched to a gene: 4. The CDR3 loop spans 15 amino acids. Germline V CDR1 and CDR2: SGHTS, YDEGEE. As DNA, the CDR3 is TGTGCCAGCAGCTTGGTGGACAGGGCGGATTCACCCCTCCACTTT. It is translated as CASSLVDRADSPLHF.

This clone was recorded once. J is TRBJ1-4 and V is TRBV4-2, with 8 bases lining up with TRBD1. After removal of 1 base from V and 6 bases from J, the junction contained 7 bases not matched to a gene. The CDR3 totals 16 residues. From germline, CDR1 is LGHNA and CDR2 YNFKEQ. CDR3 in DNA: TGTGCCAGCAGCCAAGTATTAGGACAGGGCGATGAAAAACTGTTTTTT. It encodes CASSQVLGQGDEKLFF.

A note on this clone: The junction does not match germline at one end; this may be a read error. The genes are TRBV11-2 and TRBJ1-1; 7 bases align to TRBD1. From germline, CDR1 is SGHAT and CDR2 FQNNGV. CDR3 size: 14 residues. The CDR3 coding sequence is TGTGCCTGCAGGACGGGACAGTCTAACACTGAAGCTTTCTTT. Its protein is CACRTGQSNTEAFF. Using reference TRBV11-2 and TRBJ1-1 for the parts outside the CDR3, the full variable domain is EAGVAQSPRYKIIEKRQSVAFWCNPISGHATLYWYQQILGQGPKLLIQFQNNGVVDDSQLPKDRFSAERLKGVDSTLKIQPAKLEDSAVYLCACRTGQSNTEAFFGQGTRLTVV.

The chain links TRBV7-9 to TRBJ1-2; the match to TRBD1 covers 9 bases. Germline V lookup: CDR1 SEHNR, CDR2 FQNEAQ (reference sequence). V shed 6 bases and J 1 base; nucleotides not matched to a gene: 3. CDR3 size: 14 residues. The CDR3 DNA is TGTGCCAGCAGTAGGGACAGGGATAACTATGGCTACACCTTC. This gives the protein CASSRDRDNYGYTF.

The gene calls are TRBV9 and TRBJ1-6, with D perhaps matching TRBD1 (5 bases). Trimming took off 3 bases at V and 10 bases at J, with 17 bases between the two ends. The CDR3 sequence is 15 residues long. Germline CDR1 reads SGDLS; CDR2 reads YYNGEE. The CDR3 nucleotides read TGTGCCAGCAGCGGTACCGGGGGGGTCGAGTCACCCCTCCACTTT. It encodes CASSGTGGVESPLHF.

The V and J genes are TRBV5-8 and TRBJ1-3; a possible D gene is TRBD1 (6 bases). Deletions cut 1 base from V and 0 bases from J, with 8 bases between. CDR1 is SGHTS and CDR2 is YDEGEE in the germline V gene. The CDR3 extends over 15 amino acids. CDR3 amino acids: CASSLRGSSGNTIYF. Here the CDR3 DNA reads TGTGCCAGCAGCTTGAGGGGGAGCTCTGGAAACACCATATATTTT.

CDR3 in amino acids: CSASSWRTVGTTNEKLFF. The CDR3 DNA reads TGCAGTGCTAGTAGTTGGAGGACAGTGGGGACGACTAATGAAAAACTGTTTTTT. The chain carries TRBV20-1 and TRBJ1-4, with D possibly matching TRBD1 (6 bases). With 3 bases removed from V and 2 bases from J, the gap between germline ends came to 22 bases. The CDR3 has 18 residues. Germline values: CDR1 DFQATT, CDR2 SNEGSKA (reference sequence).